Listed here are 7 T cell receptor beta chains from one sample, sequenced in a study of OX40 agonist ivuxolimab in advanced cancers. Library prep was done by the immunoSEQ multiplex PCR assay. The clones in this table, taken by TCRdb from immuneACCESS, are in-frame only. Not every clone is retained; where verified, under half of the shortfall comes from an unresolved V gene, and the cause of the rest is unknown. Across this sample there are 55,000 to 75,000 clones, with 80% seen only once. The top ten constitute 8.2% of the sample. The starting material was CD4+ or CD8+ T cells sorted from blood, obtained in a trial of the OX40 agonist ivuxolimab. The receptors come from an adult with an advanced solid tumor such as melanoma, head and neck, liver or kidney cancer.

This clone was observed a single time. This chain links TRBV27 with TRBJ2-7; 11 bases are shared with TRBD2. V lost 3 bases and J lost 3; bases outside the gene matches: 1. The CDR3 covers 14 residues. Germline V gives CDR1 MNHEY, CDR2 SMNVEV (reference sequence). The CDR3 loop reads CASSLGLAVYEQYF. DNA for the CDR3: TGTGCCAGCAGTTTGGGACTAGCGGTCTACGAGCAGTACTTC.

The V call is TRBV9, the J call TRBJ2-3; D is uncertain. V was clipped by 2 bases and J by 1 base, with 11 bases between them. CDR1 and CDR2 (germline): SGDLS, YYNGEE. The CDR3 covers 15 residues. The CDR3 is CASSVTYAGTDTQYF. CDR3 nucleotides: TGTGCCAGCAGCGTTACTTATGCTGGCACAGATACGCAGTATTTT.

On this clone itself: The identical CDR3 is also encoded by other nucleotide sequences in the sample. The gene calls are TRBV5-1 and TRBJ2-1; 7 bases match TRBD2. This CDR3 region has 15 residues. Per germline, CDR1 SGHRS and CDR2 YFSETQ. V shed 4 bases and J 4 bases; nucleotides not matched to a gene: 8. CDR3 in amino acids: CASSRGSSGYNEQFF. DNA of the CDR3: TGCGCCAGCAGCAGGGGCTCTAGCGGTTACAATGAGCAGTTCTTC.

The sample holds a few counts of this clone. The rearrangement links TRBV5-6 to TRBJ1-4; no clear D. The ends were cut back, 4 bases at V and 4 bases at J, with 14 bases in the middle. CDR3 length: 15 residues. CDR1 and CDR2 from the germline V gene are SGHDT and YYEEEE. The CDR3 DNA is TGTGCCAGCAGCCTGGCCCGATCGGGTAATGAAAAACTGTTTTTT. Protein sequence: CASSLARSGNEKLFF.

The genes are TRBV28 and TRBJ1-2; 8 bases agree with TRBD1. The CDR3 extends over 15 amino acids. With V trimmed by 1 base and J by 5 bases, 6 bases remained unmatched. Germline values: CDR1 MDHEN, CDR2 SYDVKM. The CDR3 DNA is TGTGCCAGCAGTTTATCCGCAGGGGGCTTTTATGGCTACACCTTC. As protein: CASSLSAGGFYGYTF.

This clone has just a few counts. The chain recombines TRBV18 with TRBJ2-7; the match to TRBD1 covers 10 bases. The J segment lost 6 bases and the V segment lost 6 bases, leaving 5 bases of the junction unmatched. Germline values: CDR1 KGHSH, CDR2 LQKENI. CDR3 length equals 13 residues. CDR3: CASSGQGGLEQYF. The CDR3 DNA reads TGTGCCAGCTCCGGACAGGGGGGTCTCGAGCAGTACTTC. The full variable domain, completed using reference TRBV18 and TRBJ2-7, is NAGVMQNPRHLVRRRGQEARLRCSPMKGHSHVYWYRQLPEEGLKFMVYLQKENIIDESGMPKERFSAEFPKEGPSILRIQQVVRGDSAAYFCASSGQGGLEQYFGPGTRLTVT.

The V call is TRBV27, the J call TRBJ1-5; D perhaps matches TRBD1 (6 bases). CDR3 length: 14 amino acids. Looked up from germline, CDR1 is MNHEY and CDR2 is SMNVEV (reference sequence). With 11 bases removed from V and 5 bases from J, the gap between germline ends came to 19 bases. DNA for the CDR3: TGTGCCGGCCCCCGGGGGGCGAGGGATCAGCCCCAGCATTTT. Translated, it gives CAGPRGARDQPQHF.